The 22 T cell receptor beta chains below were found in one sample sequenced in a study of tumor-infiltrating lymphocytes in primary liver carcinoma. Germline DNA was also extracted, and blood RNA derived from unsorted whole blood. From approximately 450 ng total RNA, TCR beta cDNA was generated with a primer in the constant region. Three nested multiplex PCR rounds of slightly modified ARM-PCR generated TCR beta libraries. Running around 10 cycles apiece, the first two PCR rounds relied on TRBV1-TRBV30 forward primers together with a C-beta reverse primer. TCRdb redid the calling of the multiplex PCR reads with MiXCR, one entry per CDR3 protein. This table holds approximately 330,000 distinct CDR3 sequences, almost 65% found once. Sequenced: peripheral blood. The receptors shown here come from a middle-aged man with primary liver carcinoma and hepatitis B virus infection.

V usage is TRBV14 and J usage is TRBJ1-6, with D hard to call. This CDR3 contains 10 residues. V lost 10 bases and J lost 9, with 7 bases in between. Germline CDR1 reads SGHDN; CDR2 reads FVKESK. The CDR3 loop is CANMGSPLHF. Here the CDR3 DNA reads TGTGCCAACATGGGTTCACCCCTCCACTTT.

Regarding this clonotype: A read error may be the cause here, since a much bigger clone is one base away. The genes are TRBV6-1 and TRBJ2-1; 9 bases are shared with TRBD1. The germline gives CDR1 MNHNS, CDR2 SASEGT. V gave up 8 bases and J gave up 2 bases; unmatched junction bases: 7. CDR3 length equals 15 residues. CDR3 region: CASASGQGPYNEQFF. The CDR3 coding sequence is TGTGCCAGCGCCTCGGGACAGGGCCCCTACAATGAGCAGTTCTTC.

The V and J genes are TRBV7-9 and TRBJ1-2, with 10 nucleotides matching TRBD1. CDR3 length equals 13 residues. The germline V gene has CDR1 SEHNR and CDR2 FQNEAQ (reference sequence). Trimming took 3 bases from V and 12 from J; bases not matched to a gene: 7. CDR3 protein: CASSLGTGVGHTF. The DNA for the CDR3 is TGTGCCAGCAGCTTGGGGACAGGGGTCGGCCACACCTTC.

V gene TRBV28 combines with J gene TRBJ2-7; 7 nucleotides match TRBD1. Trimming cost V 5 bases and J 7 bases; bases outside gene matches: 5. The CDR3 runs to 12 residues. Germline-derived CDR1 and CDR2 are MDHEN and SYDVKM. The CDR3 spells CASSAQGPEQYF. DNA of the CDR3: TGTGCCAGCAGTGCACAGGGGCCGGAGCAGTACTTC. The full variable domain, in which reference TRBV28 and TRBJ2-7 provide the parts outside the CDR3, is DVKVTQSSRYLVKRTGEKVFLECVQDMDHENMFWYRQDPGLGLRLIYFSYDVKMKEKGDIPEGYSVSREKKERFSLILESASTNQTSMYLCASSAQGPEQYFGPGTRLTVT.

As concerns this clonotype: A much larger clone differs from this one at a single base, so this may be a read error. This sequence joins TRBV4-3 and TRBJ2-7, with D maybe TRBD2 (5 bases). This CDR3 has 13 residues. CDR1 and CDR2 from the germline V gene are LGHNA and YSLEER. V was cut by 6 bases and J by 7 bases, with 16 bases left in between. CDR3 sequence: CASRHGKGYEQYF. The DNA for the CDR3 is TGCGCCAGCAGACACGGGAAGGGTTATGAGCAGTACTTC.

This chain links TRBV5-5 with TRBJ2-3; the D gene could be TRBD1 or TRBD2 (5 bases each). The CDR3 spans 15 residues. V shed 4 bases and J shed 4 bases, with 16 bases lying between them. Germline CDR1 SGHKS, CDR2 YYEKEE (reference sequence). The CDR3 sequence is CASSTRFRGADTQYF. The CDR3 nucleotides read TGTGCCAGCAGCACCCGATTTCGGGGCGCAGATACGCAGTATTTT.

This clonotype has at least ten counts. The CDR3 nucleotides are TGTGCCAGCAGTGAAAGTGTCCTTTCATACGAGCAGTACTTC. As protein: CASSESVLSYEQYF. V usage is TRBV6-1 and J usage is TRBJ2-7; D not certain. This CDR3 has 14 amino acids. CDR1 and CDR2 (germline): MNHNS, SASEGT. Trimming cost V 2 bases and J 4 bases, with 12 bases left between them.

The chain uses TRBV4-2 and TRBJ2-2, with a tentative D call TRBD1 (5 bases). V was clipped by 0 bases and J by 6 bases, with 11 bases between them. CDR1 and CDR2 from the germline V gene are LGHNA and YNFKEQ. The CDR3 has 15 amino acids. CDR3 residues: CASSQDRGYSGELFF. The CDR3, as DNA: TGTGCCAGCAGCCAAGATAGGGGATACTCCGGGGAGCTGTTTTTT.

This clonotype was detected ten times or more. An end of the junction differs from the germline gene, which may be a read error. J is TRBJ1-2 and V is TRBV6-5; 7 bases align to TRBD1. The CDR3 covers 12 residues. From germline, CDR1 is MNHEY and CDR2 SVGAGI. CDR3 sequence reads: CASRVTGASFSF. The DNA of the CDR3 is TGTGCCAGCCGTGTCACAGGGGCCTCCTTCTCCTTC.

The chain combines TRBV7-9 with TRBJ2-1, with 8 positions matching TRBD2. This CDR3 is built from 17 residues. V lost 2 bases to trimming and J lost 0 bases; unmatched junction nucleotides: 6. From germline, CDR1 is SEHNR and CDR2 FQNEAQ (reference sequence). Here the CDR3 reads CASSLLGGRHSYNEQFF. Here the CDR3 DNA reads TGTGCCAGCAGCTTACTCGGCGGGAGGCACTCCTACAATGAGCAGTTCTTC.

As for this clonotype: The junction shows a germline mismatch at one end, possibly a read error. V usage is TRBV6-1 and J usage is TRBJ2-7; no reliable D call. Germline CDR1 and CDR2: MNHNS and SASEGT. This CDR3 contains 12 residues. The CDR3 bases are TGTGCTAGCAGTGAACTCTCGTCCGAGCGGTACTTC. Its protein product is CASSELSSERYF.

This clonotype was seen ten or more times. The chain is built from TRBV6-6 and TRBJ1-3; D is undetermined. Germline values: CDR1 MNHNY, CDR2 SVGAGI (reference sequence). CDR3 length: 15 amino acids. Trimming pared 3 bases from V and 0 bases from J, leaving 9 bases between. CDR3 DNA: TGTGCCAGCAGTTATGAGCCGAGCTCTGGAAACACCATATATTTT. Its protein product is CASSYEPSSGNTIYF.

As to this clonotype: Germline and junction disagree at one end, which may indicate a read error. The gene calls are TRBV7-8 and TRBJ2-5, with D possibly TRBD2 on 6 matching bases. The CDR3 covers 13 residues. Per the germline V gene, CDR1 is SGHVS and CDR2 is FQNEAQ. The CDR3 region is CASNPGLQGTQYF. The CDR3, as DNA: TGTGCCAGCAATCCGGGACTGCAAGGGACCCAATACTTC. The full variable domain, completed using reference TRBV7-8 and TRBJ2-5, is GAGVSQSPRYKVAKRGQDVALRCDPISGHVSLFWYQQALGQGPEFLTYFQNEAQLDKSGLPSDRFFAERPEGSVSTLKIQRTQQEDSAVYLCASNPGLQGTQYFGPGTRLLVL.

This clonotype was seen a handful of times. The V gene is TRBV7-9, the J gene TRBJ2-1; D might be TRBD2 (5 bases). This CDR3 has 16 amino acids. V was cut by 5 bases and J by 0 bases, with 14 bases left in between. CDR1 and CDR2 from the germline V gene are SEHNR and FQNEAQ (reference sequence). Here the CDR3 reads CASSGSVRSSYNEQFF. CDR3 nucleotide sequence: TGTGCCAGCAGCGGGAGCGTCCGCAGCTCCTACAATGAGCAGTTCTTC.

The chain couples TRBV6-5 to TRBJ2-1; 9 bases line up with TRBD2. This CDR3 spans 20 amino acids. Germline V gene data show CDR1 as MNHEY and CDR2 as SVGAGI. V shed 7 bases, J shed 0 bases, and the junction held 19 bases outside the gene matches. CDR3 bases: TGTGCCAGCACACAGGGAGGGATAGCGGGAGCCCAGTCCTCCTACAATGAGCAGTTCTTC. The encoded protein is CASTQGGIAGAQSSYNEQFF.

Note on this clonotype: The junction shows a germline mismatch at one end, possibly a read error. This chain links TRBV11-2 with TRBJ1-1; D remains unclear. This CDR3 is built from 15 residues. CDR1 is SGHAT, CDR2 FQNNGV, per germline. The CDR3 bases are TGTACCAGCAGCCCTCGAGGCGGAGGGAACACTGAAACTTTCTTT. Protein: CTSSPRGGGNTETFF.

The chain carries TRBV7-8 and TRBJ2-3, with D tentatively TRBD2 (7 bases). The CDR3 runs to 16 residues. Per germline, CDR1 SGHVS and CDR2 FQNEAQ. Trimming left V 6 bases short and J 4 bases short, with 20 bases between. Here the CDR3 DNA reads TGTGCCAGCAGGGCCCCTGGGGGGGGCGCCTCAGATACGCAGTATTTT. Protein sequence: CASRAPGGGASDTQYF.

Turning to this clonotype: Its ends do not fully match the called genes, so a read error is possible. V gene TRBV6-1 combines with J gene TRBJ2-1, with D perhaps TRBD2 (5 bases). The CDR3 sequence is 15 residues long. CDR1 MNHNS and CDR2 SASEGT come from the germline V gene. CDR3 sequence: CVSSNRLSSYNEQFF. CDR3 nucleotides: TGTGTCAGCAGTAACCGACTAAGCTCCTACAATGAGCAATTCTTC.

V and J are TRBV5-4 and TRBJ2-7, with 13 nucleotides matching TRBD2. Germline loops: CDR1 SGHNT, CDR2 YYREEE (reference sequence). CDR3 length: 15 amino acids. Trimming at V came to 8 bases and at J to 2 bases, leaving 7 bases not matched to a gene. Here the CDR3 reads CASTRGTSGTYEQYF. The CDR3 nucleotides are TGTGCCAGTACCCGAGGGACTAGCGGGACCTACGAGCAGTACTTC.

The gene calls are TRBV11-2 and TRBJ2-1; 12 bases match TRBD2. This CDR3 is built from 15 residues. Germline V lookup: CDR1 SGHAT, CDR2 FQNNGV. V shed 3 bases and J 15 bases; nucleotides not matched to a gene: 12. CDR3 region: CASSFLAGGRNKLFF. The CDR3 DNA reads TGTGCCAGCAGCTTTCTAGCGGGAGGGAGGAATAAGCTGTTCTTC.

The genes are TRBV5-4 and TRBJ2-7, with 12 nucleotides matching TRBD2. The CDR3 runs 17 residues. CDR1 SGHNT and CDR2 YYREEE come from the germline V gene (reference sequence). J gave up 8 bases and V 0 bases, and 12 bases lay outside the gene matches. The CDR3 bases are TGTGCCAGCAGCTTGGGTGTATTGAGACTAGCGGGAGTGCAGCAGTACTTC. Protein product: CASSLGVLRLAGVQQYF. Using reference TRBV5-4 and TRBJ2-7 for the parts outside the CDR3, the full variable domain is ETGVTQSPTHLIKTRGQQVTLRCSSQSGHNTVSWYQQALGQGPQFIFQYYREEENGRGNFPPRFSGLQFPNYSSELNVNALELDDSALYLCASSLGVLRLAGVQQYFGPGTRLTVT.

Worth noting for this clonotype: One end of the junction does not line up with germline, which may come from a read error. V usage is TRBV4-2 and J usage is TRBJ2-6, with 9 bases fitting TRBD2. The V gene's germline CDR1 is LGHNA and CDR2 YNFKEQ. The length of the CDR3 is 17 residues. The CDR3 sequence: CASSFLAGASGANALTF. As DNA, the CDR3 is TGTGCCAGCAGCTTCTTAGCGGGGGCCTCTGGGGCCAACGCCCTGACTTTC.